This T cell receptor (beta chain) came from a study of regulatory T cells in long-lasting Graves disease. About the study: Graves' patients who were just diagnosed had used antithyroid drugs for under 3 months. Study-wide results and caveats: Favored usage of TRBV28, TRBJ1-2 and TRBJ2-5 was recorded in persistent disease.

Germline CDR1 is SEHNR and CDR2 is FQNEAQ (reference sequence). This CDR3 spans 14 amino acids. V was pared by 10 bases and J by 5 bases, with 5 bases of the junction left unmatched. CDR3 regions were amplified by Arm-PCR using iRepertoire HTBI primers to build TCR beta libraries. TCRdb redid the calling of the multiplex PCR reads with MiXCR, one entry per CDR3 protein. The repertoire holds about 530,000 distinct CDR3 sequences, with approximately 16% as singletons. A remark on this clonotype: Its antigen is not identified.

Time point described: newly diagnosed GD, antithyroid drugs for less than 3 months. PBMCs provided the RNA from which the TCR library was made. These same records also appear under a second study, on T cells in Graves' hyperthyroidism and ophthalmopathy.

The rearrangement joins TRBV7-9 to TRBJ2-1, with TRBD2 identical over 13 bases. The clonotype comes from a woman aged 35-65 years with Graves disease. This specimen consisted of peripheral blood mononuclear cells (PBMCs), obtained at new diagnosis, from a patient treated with antithyroid drugs. The CDR3 DNA follows: TGTGCCAAGGGACTAGCGGGGCGAGACAATGAGCAGTTCTTC. Translated: CAKGLAGRDNEQFF.